This is a list of T cell receptor beta chains from one sample in a study of beta chain features in type 1 diabetes. TCRdb keeps only in-frame clones here, not all; method: immunoSEQ multiplex PCR. Of some 660,000 clones in the sample, around 15% were seen once. Sequenced: naive CD4+ T cells from blood. Every receptor here comes from a man in his late teens or twenties with type 1 diabetes. Each CDR3 is given with its conserved first and last residue. The D gene is left open where the match is weak. Clone size is given for some rows only: seen once, a few or many times, or a class if the clone is expanded.

d_gene | j_gene | v_gene | abundance | CDR3nt | CDR3aa
. | TRBJ1-5 | TRBV30 | few | TGTGCCTGGAGCCTGAGGGCCACGCAGCCCCAGCATTTT | CAWSLRATQPQHF
. | TRBJ1-2 | TRBV30 | few | TGTGCCTGGACTCAATCCGGGCAGGGCTACACCTTC | CAWTQSGQGYTF
. | TRBJ2-6 | TRBV5-4 | few | TGTGCCAGCAGCCCAGGGGCGGGGAGTGGGGCCAACGTCCTGACTTTC | CASSPGAGSGANVLTF
. | TRBJ2-7 | TRBV4-2 | . | TGTGCCAGCAGCCAAGTGGGGACGACCTCCTACGAGCAGTACTTC | CASSQVGTTSYEQYF
. | TRBJ2-2 | TRBV29-1 | . | TGCAGCGTTGATGTTGTCAGCACCGGGGAGCTGTTTTTT | CSVDVVSTGELFF
. | TRBJ2-7 | TRBV10-3 | few | TGTGCCATCAGCGAAAAATACGAGCAGTACTTC | CAISEKYEQYF
. | TRBJ2-6 | TRBV27 | few | TGTGCCAGCAGGGGAGTTTCTGCTGGGGCCAACGTCCTGACTTTC | CASRGVSAGANVLTF
. | TRBJ1-2 | TRBV7-2 | few | TGTGCCAGCAGCCTATCTCAGGTCCGTGGCTACACCTTC | CASSLSQVRGYTF
. | TRBJ1-1 | TRBV29-1 | few | TGCAGCGTTGAGGAGGGGACCACTGAAGCTTTCTTT | CSVEEGTTEAFF
. | TRBJ1-1 | TRBV6-5 | . | TGTGCCAGCACCCGGGTGCTGAACACTGAAGCTTTCTTT | CASTRVLNTEAFF
TRBD2 | TRBJ2-3 | TRBV2 | . | TGTGCCAGCAGACCCAAGGCTCTAGCGGGAGGAAGGGATACGCAGTATTTT | CASRPKALAGGRDTQYF
. | TRBJ1-1 | TRBV29-1 | . | TGCAGCGTTGGGGCCACGGCGGTTGGGGGTGAAGCTTTCTTT | CSVGATAVGGEAFF
. | TRBJ1-1 | TRBV6-1 | . | TGTGCCAGCAGTCCGGAGGGGCCACAGGAAGCTTTCTTT | CASSPEGPQEAFF
. | TRBJ1-5 | TRBV30 | . | TGTGCCTGGAGTGCCTCCTCCCCGGATCAGCCCCAGCATTTT | CAWSASSPDQPQHF
. | TRBJ1-1 | TRBV7-9 | . | TGTGCCAGCAGCTTAGACGCCCACCTGGAAGCTTTCTTT | CASSLDAHLEAFF
TRBD1 | TRBJ1-1 | TRBV30 | . | TGTGCCTGGAGGACAGGGGGCGTGGGCACTGAAGCTTTCTTT | CAWRTGGVGTEAFF
TRBD2 | TRBJ2-3 | TRBV9 | . | TGTGCCAGCGGGAGGGAAGGCACAGATACGCAGTATTTT | CASGREGTDTQYF
. | TRBJ2-3 | TRBV5-4 | . | TGTGCCAGCAGGGAGGAGAGCGCAGATACGCAGTATTTT | CASREESADTQYF
. | TRBJ2-1 | TRBV9 | . | TGTGCCAGCAGCGTGGACCCCTACAATGAGCAGTTCTTC | CASSVDPYNEQFF
TRBD2 | TRBJ2-2 | TRBV28 | few | TGTGCCAGCAGTTTTGGACTAGCGGGGGCTACCGGGGAGCTGTTTTTT | CASSFGLAGATGELFF
. | TRBJ1-2 | TRBV9 | . | TGTGCCAGCAGCGGCGGGACTGGCTACACCTTC | CASSGGTGYTF
. | TRBJ2-5 | TRBV7-2 | . | TGTGCCAGCAGCTCGAGAAGCACTCAGGAGACCCAGTACTTC | CASSSRSTQETQYF
TRBD2 | TRBJ2-1 | TRBV29-1 | . | TGCAGCGTTACTGCCCCGGGACTAGCACGCAATGAGCAGTTCTTC | CSVTAPGLARNEQFF
TRBD2 | TRBJ2-7 | TRBV4-1 | . | TGCGCCAGCAGCCAAGATCTGGGGAGGGACTACGAGCAGTACTTC | CASSQDLGRDYEQYF
TRBD1 | TRBJ2-6 | TRBV2 | once | TGTGCCACACAGGGGGCAGACCCCTCTGGGGCCAACGTCCTGACTTTC | CATQGADPSGANVLTF
. | TRBJ1-2 | TRBV30 | . | TGTGCCTGGAGTGTCCCCGGGACAATAGGTGGCTACACCTTC | CAWSVPGTIGGYTF
. | TRBJ1-1 | TRBV29-1 | . | TGCAGCGTTGTCGGGGTTGACGTGGGTGAAGCTTTCTTT | CSVVGVDVGEAFF
. | TRBJ1-6 | TRBV19 | . | TGTGCCAGTATGGCAGTCAATAATTCACCCCTCCACTTT | CASMAVNNSPLHF
TRBD2 | TRBJ2-3 | TRBV19 | few | TGTGCCAGTAGTATAGTTTCATTAGCGGGAGATACGCAGTATTTT | CASSIVSLAGDTQYF
. | TRBJ2-2 | TRBV4-1 | . | TGCGCCAGCAGACGCGGGGGCGAAACGAACACCGGGGAGCTGTTTTTT | CASRRGGETNTGELFF
. | TRBJ1-5 | TRBV5-6 | once | TGTGCCAGCAGCTTGGCTGGGGGGCCCGAACAGCCCCAGCATTTT | CASSLAGGPEQPQHF
. | TRBJ2-7 | TRBV7-9 | . | TGTGCCAGCAGCCGGGACGGAAGGGGCGAGCAGTACTTC | CASSRDGRGEQYF
. | TRBJ2-2 | TRBV4-2 | . | TGTGCCAGCACCCCCAGACAGCCTCGGGGGACCGGGGAGCTGTTTTTT | CASTPRQPRGTGELFF
TRBD1 | TRBJ1-1 | TRBV5-1 | . | TGCGCCAGCAGCTTGGTTACAGGGGTGGCCACTGAAGCTTTCTTT | CASSLVTGVATEAFF
TRBD1 | TRBJ2-6 | TRBV28 | . | TGTGCCAGCAGCCCCACAGGGGGCCTCTCTGGGGCCAACGTCCTGACTTTC | CASSPTGGLSGANVLTF
. | TRBJ1-5 | TRBV7-2 | . | TGTGCCAGCAGTTCAGAAGGGTCTCAGCCCCAGCATTTT | CASSSEGSQPQHF
TRBD1 | TRBJ1-1 | TRBV30 | . | TGTGCCTGGATCCGAGGGACAGGTGGCTTCAACACTGAAGCTTTCTTT | CAWIRGTGGFNTEAFF
. | TRBJ2-7 | TRBV6-5 | . | TGTGCCAGCAGTTACGGTAGGACCTACGAGCAGTACTTC | CASSYGRTYEQYF
. | TRBJ1-1 | TRBV20-1 | . | TGCAGTGCTAGGGCCGGGTTTGAAGCTTTCTTT | CSARAGFEAFF
. | TRBJ2-3 | TRBV20-1 | few | TGCAGTGGTCCGGAGGGGGGTACGCAGTATTTT | CSGPEGGTQYF
. | TRBJ1-1 | TRBV5-4 | . | TGTGCCAGCAGCGTCGTAGGGGGAACAACTGAAGCTTTCTTT | CASSVVGGTTEAFF
TRBD1 | TRBJ1-6 | TRBV30 | few | TGTGCCTGGAGTGTAAGGGCAGGGGGGATGGGACCCCTCCACTTT | CAWSVRAGGMGPLHF
. | TRBJ2-1 | TRBV28 | few | TGTGCCAGCAAAACCGGGAACAATGAGCAGTTCTTC | CASKTGNNEQFF
. | TRBJ1-5 | TRBV7-8 | few | TGTGCCAGCAGCTTAGTTTTAGGGTCCCATCAGCCCCAGCATTTT | CASSLVLGSHQPQHF
TRBD2 | TRBJ2-7 | TRBV5-1 | few | TGCGCCAGCAGCTTAGAAGGGAGGGCCTACGAGCAGTACTTC | CASSLEGRAYEQYF
TRBD1 | TRBJ2-6 | TRBV11-2 | . | TGTGCCAGCAGCTCAATTAAGGGACAGAGATACTCTGGGGCCAACGTCCTGACTTTC | CASSSIKGQRYSGANVLTF